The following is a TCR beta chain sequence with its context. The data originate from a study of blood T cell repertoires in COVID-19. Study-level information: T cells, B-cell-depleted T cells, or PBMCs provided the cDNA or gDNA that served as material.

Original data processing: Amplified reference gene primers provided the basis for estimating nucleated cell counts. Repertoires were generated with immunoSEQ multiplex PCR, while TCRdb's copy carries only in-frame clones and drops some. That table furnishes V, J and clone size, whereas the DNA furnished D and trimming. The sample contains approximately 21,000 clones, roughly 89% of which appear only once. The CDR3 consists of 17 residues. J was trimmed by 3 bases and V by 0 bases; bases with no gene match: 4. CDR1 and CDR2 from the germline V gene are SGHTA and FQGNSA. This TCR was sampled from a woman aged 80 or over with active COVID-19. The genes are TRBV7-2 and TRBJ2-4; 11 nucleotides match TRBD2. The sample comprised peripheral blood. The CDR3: CASSLAASGGSKNIQYF. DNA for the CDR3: TGTGCCAGCAGCTTAGCGGCTAGCGGGGGGAGCAAAAACATTCAGTACTTC.